This T cell receptor (beta chain) emerged from a study of PD-1 blockade in mismatch repair-deficient tumors. As for the study in general: Patients had approximately 13 mismatch repair-deficient cancer types and were previously treated and progressing. Study-wide points: Rapid post-treatment expansion, then contraction, generally preceding radiologic response, marked tumor-resident clones.

Trimming pared 1 base from V and 1 base from J, leaving 8 bases between. Germline V CDR1 and CDR2: MGHDK, SYGVNS. The CDR3 contains 16 residues. Every patient had mismatch repair deficiency by PCR or immunohistochemistry. A few pembrolizumab responders had their TCRs sequenced. In regard to this clone: Its cognate antigen is unknown.

Using immunoSEQ multiplex PCR, the repertoire was profiled, and TCRdb retains in-frame clones only, with some absent. The sample yields 100,000 to 150,000 clones, 88% seen once. J is TRBJ2-6 and V is TRBV25-1, with no clear D. Here the sequenced sample was peripheral blood, taken roughly 67 weeks after starting pembrolizumab. This clonotype was obtained from an adult with mismatch repair-deficient cancer. CDR3 bases: TGTGCCAGCAGTGAATTAGTAGGGTCTGGGGCCAACGTCCTGACTTTC. It codes for CASSELVGSGANVLTF.